What follows are 4 T cell receptor beta chains derived from one specimen sequenced in a study of vaccination and CD4 T cells after COVID-19. Cultured CD4+ T cell DNA was sequenced using the Oncomine TCR Beta short-read assay. TCRdb passed the PCR reads through MiXCR, listing each CDR3 protein once. Among thousands of distinct CDR3 sequences, around three fifths were seen once, and the ten largest hold roughly 27%. The treatment is: approximately 9-day PBMC culture with coronavirus spike peptide pools or control peptides (ViraFEST assay). Before the COVID-19 pandemic (2011-2018), CD4+ T cells were obtained from the unexposed donor. These receptors have no known antigen. Sequenced sample: CD4+ T cells from blood, cultured in vitro. The receptors stem from a human donor in good health.

DNA of the CDR3: TGTGCCAGTAGTATAGAAGTGGGGACTAGGGCCCACGAGCAGTACTTC. Protein product: CASSIEVGTRAHEQYF. The V call is TRBV19, the J call TRBJ2-7; 8 bases match TRBD2. The CDR3 covers 16 residues. With V trimmed by 0 bases and J by 5 bases, 9 bases remained unmatched. The germline CDR1 and CDR2 sequences are LNHDA and SQIVND (reference sequence). The full variable domain, with the rest looked up from reference TRBV19 and TRBJ2-7, is DGGITQSPKYLFRKEGQNVTLSCEQNLNHDAMYWYRQDPGQGLRLIYYSQIVNDFQKGDIAEGYSVSREKKESFPLTVTSAQKNPTAFYLCASSIEVGTRAHEQYFGPGTRLTVT.

This clonotype was counted only a few times. This chain joins TRBV24-1 and TRBJ1-2, with TRBD1 as a possible D gene (6 bases). CDR3 size: 13 residues. V was pared by 1 base and J by 8 bases, with 10 bases between. Germline values: CDR1 KGHDR, CDR2 SFDVKD. The CDR3 loop reads CATSDFRGRGYTF. CDR3 sequence (DNA): TGTGCCACCAGTGATTTCAGGGGTCGAGGCTACACCTTC.

The rearrangement links TRBV25-1 to TRBJ1-2; D uncertain. The CDR3 loop spans 14 amino acids. Germline V gene sequence: CDR1 MGHDK, CDR2 SYGVNS. V dropped 10 bases and J dropped 8 bases, with 23 bases sitting between them. This CDR3 is CATLGGTWGGGYTF. In DNA, the CDR3 is TGTGCCACCCTAGGAGGCACGTGGGGAGGAGGCTACACCTTC.

This clonotype was seen just once. The chain carries TRBV19 and TRBJ2-5; 11 bases are shared with TRBD2. Per germline, CDR1 LNHDA and CDR2 SQIVND (reference sequence). V lost 7 bases and J lost 5; bases outside the gene matches: 9. CDR3 size: 15 residues. CDR3 sequence (DNA): TGTGCCAGTACCGATTTAGCGGGGGGGCACGAGACCCAGTACTTC. Amino acids: CASTDLAGGHETQYF.